One sample yielded the 10 T cell receptor beta chains listed below, sequenced in a study of blood T cell repertoires in COVID-19. Assay used: immunoSEQ multiplex PCR; TCRdb lists only in-frame clones, some missing. The table includes around 61,000 clones, approximately 92% detected once. The sample taken for sequencing was peripheral blood. The receptors come from a woman in her sixties with COVID-19, enrolled during active disease.

This clone was seen just once. This rearrangement joins TRBV18 to TRBJ1-4; no clear D gene. This CDR3 is built from 15 residues. The V end lost 3 bases, the J end lost 4 bases, and 12 bases lay between the germline ends. From germline, CDR1 is KGHSH and CDR2 LQKENI. CDR3 nucleotide sequence: TGTGCCAGCTCACCCGGGGTGCCGAGTAATGAAAAACTGTTTTTT. As protein: CASSPGVPSNEKLFF.

This clone was observed a single time. The chain combines TRBV5-1 with TRBJ1-2; D not certain. The CDR3 covers 16 residues. Between the trimmed V and J ends, which lost 0 bases and 4 bases, there was a span of 16 bases. CDR1 is SGHRS and CDR2 is YFSETQ in the germline V gene. The CDR3 sequence is CASSLANSVPSYGYTF. The DNA of the CDR3 is TGCGCCAGCAGCTTGGCCAATTCTGTCCCCAGCTATGGCTACACCTTC.

The genes are TRBV4-1 and TRBJ1-6; 7 positions agree with TRBD1. The trim removed 5 bases at V and 4 bases at J, leaving 8 bases unmatched. Germline values: CDR1 MGHRA, CDR2 YSYEKL. This CDR3 region has 16 residues. The CDR3 region has the DNA TGCGCCAGCAGCGAGGCGACGGGACAGTATAATTCACCCCTCCACTTT. Translating it yields CASSEATGQYNSPLHF.

The rearrangement uses TRBV7-2 and TRBJ2-2; 8 nucleotides line up with TRBD1. Per the germline V gene, CDR1 is SGHTA and CDR2 is FQGNSA. V lost 2 bases to trimming and J lost 6 bases; unmatched junction nucleotides: 11. The CDR3 is 17 amino acids. CDR3 protein: CASSLFGQGARAGELFF. In DNA form, the CDR3 reads TGTGCCAGCAGCTTATTCGGGCAGGGGGCAAGGGCCGGGGAGCTGTTTTTT. The full variable domain, in which reference TRBV7-2 and TRBJ2-2 provide the parts outside the CDR3, is GAGVSQSPSNKVTEKGKDVELRCDPISGHTALYWYRQSLGQGLEFLIYFQGNSAPDKSGLPSDRFSAERTGGSVSTLTIQRTQQEDSAVYLCASSLFGQGARAGELFFGEGSRLTVL.

The V gene is TRBV9, the J gene TRBJ2-7; 10 nucleotides align to TRBD2. The CDR3 runs 15 residues. The germline V gene has CDR1 SGDLS and CDR2 YYNGEE. Trimming at V came to 4 bases and at J to 3 bases, leaving 7 bases not matched to a gene. CDR3 coding DNA: TGTGCCAGCAGCCCCAGTGCTAGCGGGGGCTACGAGCAGTACTTC. It is translated as CASSPSASGGYEQYF.

The chain joins TRBV21-1 to TRBJ2-3; TRBD2, the D gene given by the table, was not confirmed from the DNA. TRBV21-1 is described as a pseudogene. This CDR3 is built from 17 residues. CDR3 in amino acids: CASSKALAAPGGDTQYF. The CDR3 DNA reads TGTGCCAGCAGCAAAGCATTAGCGGCCCCAGGTGGAGATACGCAGTATTTT.

The chain is built from TRBV19 and TRBJ1-1; 9 bases align to TRBD1. Germline assignment: CDR1 LNHDA and CDR2 SQIVND (reference sequence). CDR3 length: 14 residues. The junction had 5 bases not matched to a gene; V was cut back by 5 bases and J by 4 bases. Here the CDR3 DNA reads TGTGCCAGTAGTCTTGGGACAGGGTTCACTGAAGCTTTCTTT. Protein sequence: CASSLGTGFTEAFF.

The chain employs TRBV3-1 (or the pseudogene TRBV3-2) and TRBJ2-1, with 12 bases aligning to TRBD2. The CDR3 has 16 amino acids. V gave up 5 bases and J gave up 5 bases; unmatched junction bases: 7. Germline CDR1 LGHDT, CDR2 YNNKEL (reference sequence). The CDR3 reads CASSALAGGSNNEQFF. The CDR3 nucleotides are TGTGCCAGCAGCGCTCTAGCGGGAGGGTCTAACAATGAGCAGTTCTTC.

J is TRBJ1-1 and V is TRBV28; no firm D call. The CDR3 is made up of 13 amino acids. Germline V lookup: CDR1 MDHEN, CDR2 SYDVKM. Trimming took off 1 base at V and 5 bases at J, with 8 bases between the two ends. The CDR3 region has the DNA TGTGCCAGCAGTTTATTTTCAGTGACTGAAGCTTTCTTT. Amino acids: CASSLFSVTEAFF.

This chain connects TRBV9 to TRBJ2-1, with 11 positions matching TRBD2. V shed 5 bases and J 7 bases; nucleotides not matched to a gene: 8. The CDR3 loop spans 15 amino acids. From germline, CDR1 is SGDLS and CDR2 YYNGEE. The CDR3 protein is CASSITSGGGNEQFF. The CDR3 DNA is TGTGCCAGCAGTATAACTAGCGGGGGCGGGAATGAGCAGTTCTTC.